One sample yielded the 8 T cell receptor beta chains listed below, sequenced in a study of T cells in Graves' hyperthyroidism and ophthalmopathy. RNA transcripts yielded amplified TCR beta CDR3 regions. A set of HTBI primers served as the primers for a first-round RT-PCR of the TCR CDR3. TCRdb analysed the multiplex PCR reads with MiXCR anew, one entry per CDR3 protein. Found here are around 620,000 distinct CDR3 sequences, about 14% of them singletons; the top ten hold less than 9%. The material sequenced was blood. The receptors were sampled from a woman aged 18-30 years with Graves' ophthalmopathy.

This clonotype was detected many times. CDR3 protein: CASSFWGLAGGGNNEQFF. In DNA form, the CDR3 reads TGTGCCAGCAGCTTTTGGGGACTAGCGGGAGGAGGAAACAATGAGCAGTTCTTC. The chain links TRBV11-3 to TRBJ2-1; 15 bases are shared with TRBD2. The V gene's germline CDR1 is SGHNT and CDR2 YENEEA. J gave up 5 bases and V 3 bases, and 8 bases lay outside the gene matches. The CDR3 is made up of 18 amino acids.

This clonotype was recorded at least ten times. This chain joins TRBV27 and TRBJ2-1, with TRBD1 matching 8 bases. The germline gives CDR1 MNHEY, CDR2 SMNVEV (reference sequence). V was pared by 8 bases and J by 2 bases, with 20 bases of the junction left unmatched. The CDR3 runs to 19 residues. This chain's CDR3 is CASPLGRQGKFRAYNEQFF. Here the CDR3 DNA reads TGTGCCAGCCCCCTCGGAAGACAGGGGAAGTTTCGGGCCTACAATGAGCAGTTCTTC.

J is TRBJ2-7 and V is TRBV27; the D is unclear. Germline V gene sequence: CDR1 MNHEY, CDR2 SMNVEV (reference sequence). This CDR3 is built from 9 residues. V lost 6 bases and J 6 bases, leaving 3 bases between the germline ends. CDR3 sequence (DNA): TGTGCCAGCAGGGGCGAGCAGTACTTC. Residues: CASRGEQYF.

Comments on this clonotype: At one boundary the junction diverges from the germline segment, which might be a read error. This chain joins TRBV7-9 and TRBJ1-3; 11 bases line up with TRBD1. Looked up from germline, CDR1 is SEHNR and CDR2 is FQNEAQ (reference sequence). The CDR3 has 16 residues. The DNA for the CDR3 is TGTGCCTGCAGCGCGGACAGGGGGCCTTCTGGAAACACCATATATTTT. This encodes CACSADRGPSGNTIYF.

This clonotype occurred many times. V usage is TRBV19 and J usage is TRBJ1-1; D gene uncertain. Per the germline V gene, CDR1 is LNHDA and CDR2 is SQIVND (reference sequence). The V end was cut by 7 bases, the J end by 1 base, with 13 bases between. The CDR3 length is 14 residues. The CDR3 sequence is CASKTRVGNTEAFF. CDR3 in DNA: TGTGCCAGTAAGACACGGGTTGGGAACACTGAAGCTTTCTTT. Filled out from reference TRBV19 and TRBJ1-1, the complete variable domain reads DGGITQSPKYLFRKEGQNVTLSCEQNLNHDAMYWYRQDPGQGLRLIYYSQIVNDFQKGDIAEGYSVSREKKESFPLTVTSAQKNPTAFYLCASKTRVGNTEAFFGQGTRLTVV.

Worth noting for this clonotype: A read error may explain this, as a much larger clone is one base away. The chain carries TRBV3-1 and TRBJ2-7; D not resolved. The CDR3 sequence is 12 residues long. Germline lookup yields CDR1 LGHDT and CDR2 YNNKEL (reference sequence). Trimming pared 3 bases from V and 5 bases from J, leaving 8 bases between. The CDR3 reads CASSQFNHEQYF. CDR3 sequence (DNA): TGTGCCAGCAGCCAGTTCAACCACGAGCAGTACTTC.

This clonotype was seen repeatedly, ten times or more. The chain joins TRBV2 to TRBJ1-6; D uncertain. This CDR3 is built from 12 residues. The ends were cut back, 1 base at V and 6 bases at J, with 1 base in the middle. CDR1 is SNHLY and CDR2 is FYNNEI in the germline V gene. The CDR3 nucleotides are TGTGCCAGCAGTGAAGTTAATTCACCCCTCCACTTT. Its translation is CASSEVNSPLHF.

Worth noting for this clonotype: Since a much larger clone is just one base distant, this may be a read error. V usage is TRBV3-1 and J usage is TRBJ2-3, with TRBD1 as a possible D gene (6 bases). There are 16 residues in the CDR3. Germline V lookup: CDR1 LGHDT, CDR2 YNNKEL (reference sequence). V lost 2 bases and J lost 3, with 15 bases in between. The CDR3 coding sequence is TGTGCCAGCAGCCAATTTGGGACACAAGAAACAGATACGCAGTATTTT. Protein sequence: CASSQFGTQETDTQYF.